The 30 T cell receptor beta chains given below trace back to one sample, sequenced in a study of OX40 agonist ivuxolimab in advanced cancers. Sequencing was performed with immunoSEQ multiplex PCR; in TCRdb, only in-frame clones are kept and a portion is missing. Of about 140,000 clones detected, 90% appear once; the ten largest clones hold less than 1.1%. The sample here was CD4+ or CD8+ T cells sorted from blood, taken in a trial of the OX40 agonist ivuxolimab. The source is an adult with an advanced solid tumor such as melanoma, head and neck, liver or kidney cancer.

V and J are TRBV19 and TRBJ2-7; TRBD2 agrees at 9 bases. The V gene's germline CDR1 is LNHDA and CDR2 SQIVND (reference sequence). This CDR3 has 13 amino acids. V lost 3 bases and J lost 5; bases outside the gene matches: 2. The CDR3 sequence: CASSILAGNEQYF. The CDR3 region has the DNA TGTGCCAGTAGTATTCTAGCGGGAAACGAGCAGTACTTC.

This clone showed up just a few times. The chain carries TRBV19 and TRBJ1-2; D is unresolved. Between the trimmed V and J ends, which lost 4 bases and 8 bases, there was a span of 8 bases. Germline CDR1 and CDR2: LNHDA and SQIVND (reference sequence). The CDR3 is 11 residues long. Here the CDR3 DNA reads TGTGCCAGTAGTAGAGGACTCGGCTACACCTTC. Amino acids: CASSRGLGYTF.

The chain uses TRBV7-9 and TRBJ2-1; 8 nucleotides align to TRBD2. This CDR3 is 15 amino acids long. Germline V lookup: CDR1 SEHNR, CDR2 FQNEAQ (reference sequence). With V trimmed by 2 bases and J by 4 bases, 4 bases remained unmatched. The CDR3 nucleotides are TGTGCCAGCAGCTTAAGGTCGGGAGGGTACAATGAGCAGTTCTTC. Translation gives CASSLRSGGYNEQFF.

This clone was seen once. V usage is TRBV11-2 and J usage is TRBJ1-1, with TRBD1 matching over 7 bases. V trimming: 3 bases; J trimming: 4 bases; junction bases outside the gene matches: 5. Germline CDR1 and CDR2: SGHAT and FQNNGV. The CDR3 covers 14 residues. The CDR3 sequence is CASSLNPGGTEAFF. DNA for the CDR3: TGTGCCAGCAGCTTGAATCCAGGGGGCACTGAAGCTTTCTTT.

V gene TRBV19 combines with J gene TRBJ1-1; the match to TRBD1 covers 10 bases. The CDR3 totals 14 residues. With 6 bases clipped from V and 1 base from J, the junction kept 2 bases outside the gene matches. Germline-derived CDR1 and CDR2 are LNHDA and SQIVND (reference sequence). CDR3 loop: CASSWTGGNTEAFF. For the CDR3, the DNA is TGTGCCAGTAGCTGGACAGGGGGGAACACTGAAGCTTTCTTT.

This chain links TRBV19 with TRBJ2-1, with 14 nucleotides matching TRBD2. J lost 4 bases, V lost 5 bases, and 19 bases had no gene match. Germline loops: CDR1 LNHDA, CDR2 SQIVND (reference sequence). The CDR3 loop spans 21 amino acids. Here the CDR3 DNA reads TGTGCCAGTAGTGCTCTATACGGGACTAGCGGGAGAGGGGTGGGTTACAATGAGCAGTTCTTC. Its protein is CASSALYGTSGRGVGYNEQFF.

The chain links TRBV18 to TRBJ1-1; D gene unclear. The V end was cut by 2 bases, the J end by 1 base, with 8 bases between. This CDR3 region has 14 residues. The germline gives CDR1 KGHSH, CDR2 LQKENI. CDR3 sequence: CASSPGSANTEAFF. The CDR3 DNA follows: TGTGCCAGCTCACCAGGGTCAGCGAACACTGAAGCTTTCTTT.

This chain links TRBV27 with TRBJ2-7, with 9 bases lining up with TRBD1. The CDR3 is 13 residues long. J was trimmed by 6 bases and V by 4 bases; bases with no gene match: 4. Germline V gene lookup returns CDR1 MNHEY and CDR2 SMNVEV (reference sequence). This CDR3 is CASSWGQGGEQYF. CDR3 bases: TGTGCCAGCAGTTGGGGACAGGGAGGCGAGCAGTACTTC.

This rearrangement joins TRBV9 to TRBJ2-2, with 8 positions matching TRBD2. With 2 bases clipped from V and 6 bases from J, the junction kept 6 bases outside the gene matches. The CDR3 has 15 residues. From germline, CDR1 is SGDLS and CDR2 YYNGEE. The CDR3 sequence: CASSVSGLAPGELFF. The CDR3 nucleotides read TGTGCCAGCAGCGTGAGCGGACTAGCCCCCGGGGAGCTGTTTTTT.

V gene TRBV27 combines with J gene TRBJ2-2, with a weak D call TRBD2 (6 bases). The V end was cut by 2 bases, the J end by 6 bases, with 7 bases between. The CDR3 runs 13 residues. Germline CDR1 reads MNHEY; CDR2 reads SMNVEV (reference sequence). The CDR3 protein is CASSLAGSGELFF. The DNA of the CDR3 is TGTGCCAGCAGTTTAGCGGGGTCCGGGGAGCTGTTTTTT.

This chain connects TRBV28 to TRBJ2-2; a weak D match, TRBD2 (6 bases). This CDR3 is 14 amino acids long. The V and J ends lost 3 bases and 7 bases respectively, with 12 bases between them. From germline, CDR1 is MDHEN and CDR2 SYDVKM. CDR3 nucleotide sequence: TGTGCCAGCAGTTTCGGGAGCGTGGTCGGGGAGCTGTTTTTT. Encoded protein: CASSFGSVVGELFF.

CDR3 sequence: CASSWGQGLQEQYF. In DNA form, the CDR3 reads TGCGCCAGCAGCTGGGGACAGGGTCTCCAGGAGCAGTACTTC. The J gene is TRBJ2-7, the V gene TRBV5-1; 9 bases agree with TRBD1. The CDR3 consists of 14 residues. Germline lookup yields CDR1 SGHRS and CDR2 YFSETQ. Unmatched junction bases numbered 8, after V lost 3 bases and J lost 7 bases.

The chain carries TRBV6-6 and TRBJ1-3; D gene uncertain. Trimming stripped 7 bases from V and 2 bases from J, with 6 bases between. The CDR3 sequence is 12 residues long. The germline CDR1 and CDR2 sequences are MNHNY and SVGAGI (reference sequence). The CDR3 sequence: CASKQAGNTIYF. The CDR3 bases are TGTGCCAGCAAACAAGCTGGAAACACCATATATTTT.

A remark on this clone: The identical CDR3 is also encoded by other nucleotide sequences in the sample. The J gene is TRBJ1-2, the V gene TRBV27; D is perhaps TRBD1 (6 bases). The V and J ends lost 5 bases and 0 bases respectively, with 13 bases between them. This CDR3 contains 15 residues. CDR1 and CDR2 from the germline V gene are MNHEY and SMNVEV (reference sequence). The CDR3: CASSPRTGTNYGYTF. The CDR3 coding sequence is TGTGCCAGCAGTCCCCGTACAGGGACTAACTATGGCTACACCTTC.

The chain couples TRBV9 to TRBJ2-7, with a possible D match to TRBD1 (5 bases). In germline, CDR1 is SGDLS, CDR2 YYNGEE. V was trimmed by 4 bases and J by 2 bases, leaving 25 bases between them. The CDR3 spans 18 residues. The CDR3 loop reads CASSSHPTPPTATYEQYF. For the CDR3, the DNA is TGTGCCAGCAGCTCCCACCCGACCCCTCCGACAGCAACCTACGAGCAGTACTTC.

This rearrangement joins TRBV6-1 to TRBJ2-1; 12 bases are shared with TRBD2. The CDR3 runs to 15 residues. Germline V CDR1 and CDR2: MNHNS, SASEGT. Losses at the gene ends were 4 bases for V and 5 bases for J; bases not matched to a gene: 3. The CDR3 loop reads CASSARTSGNNEQFF. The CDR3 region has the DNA TGTGCCAGCAGTGCACGGACTAGCGGGAACAATGAGCAGTTCTTC.

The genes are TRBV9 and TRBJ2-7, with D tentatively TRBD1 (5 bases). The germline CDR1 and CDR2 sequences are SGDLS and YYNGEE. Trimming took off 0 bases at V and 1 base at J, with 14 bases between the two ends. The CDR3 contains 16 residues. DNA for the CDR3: TGTGCCAGCAGCGTAGCTACAGGAACCCATTCCTACGAGCAGTACTTC. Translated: CASSVATGTHSYEQYF. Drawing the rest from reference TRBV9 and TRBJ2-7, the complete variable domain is DSGVTQTPKHLITATGQRVTLRCSPRSGDLSVYWYQQSLDQGLQFLIQYYNGEERAKGNILERFSAQQFPDLHSELNLSSLELGDSALYFCASSVATGTHSYEQYFGPGTRLTVT.

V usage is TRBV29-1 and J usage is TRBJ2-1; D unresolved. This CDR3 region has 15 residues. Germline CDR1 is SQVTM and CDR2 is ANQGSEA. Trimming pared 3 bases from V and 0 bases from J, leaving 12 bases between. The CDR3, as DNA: TGCAGCGTTGAGTCAACTGCTAGCTCCTACAATGAGCAGTTCTTC. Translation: CSVESTASSYNEQFF.

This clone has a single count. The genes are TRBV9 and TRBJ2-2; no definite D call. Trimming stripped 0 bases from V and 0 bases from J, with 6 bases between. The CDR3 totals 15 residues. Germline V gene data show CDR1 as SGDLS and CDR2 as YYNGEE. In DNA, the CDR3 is TGTGCCAGCAGCGTAGAGTTAGCGAACACCGGGGAGCTGTTTTTT. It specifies CASSVELANTGELFF. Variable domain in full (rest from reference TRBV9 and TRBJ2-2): DSGVTQTPKHLITATGQRVTLRCSPRSGDLSVYWYQQSLDQGLQFLIQYYNGEERAKGNILERFSAQQFPDLHSELNLSSLELGDSALYFCASSVELANTGELFFGEGSRLTVL.

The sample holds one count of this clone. CDR3 bases: TGTGCCTGGAGTCAGGGCGGCAATCAGCCCCAGCATTTT. Its protein is CAWSQGGNQPQHF. This rearrangement joins TRBV30 to TRBJ1-5, with D perhaps matching TRBD1 (5 bases). CDR3 length: 13 amino acids. Trimming removed 2 bases at V and 2 bases at J, with 7 bases between. Germline-derived CDR1 and CDR2 are GTSNPN and SVGIG (reference sequence).

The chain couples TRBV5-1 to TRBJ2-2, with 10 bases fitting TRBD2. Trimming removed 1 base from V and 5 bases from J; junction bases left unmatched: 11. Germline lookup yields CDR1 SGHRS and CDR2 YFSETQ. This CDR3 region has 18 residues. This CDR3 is CASSLSIPSGRVTGELFF. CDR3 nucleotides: TGCGCCAGCAGCTTGTCTATCCCCAGCGGGAGGGTGACCGGGGAGCTGTTTTTT.

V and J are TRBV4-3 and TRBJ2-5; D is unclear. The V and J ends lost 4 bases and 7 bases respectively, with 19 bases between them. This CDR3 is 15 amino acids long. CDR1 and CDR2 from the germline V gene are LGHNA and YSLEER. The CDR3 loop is CASSLEVSRPGTQYF. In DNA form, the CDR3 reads TGCGCCAGCAGCCTAGAGGTGTCGAGACCGGGGACCCAGTACTTC.

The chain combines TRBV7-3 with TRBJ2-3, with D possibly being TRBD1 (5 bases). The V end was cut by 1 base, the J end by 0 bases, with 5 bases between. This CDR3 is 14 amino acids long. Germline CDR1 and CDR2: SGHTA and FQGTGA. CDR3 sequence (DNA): TGTGCCAGCAGCTTAAGACAGAGCACAGATACGCAGTATTTT. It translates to CASSLRQSTDTQYF.

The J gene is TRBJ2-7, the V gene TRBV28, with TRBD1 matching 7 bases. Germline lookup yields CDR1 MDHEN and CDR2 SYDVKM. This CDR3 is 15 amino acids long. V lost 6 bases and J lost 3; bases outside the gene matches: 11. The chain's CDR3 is CASSQRQGNLYEQYF. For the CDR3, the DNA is TGTGCCAGCAGCCAAAGACAGGGTAATCTCTACGAGCAGTACTTC. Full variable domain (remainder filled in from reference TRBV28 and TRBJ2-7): DVKVTQSSRYLVKRTGEKVFLECVQDMDHENMFWYRQDPGLGLRLIYFSYDVKMKEKGDIPEGYSVSREKKERFSLILESASTNQTSMYLCASSQRQGNLYEQYFGPGTRLTVT.

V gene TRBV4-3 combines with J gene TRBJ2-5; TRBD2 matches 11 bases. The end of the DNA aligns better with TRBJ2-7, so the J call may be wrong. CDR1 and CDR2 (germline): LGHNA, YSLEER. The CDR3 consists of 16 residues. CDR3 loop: CASSRLAGGLGNEQYF. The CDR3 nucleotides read TGCGCCAGCAGCCGATTAGCGGGAGGGTTAGGCAACGAGCAGTACTTC.

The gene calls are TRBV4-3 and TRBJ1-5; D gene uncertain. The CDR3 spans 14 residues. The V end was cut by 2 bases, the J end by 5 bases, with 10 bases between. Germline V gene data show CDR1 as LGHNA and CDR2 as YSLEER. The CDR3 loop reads CASSQSVTDQPQHF. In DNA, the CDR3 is TGCGCCAGCAGCCAATCGGTGACCGATCAGCCCCAGCATTTT.

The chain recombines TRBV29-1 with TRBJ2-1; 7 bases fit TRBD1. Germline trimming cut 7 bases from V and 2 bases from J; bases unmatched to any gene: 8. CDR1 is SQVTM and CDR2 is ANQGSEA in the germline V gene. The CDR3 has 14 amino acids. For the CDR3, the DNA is TGCAGCGGCAGATACAGGGGTACCTACAATGAGCAGTTCTTC. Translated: CSGRYRGTYNEQFF.

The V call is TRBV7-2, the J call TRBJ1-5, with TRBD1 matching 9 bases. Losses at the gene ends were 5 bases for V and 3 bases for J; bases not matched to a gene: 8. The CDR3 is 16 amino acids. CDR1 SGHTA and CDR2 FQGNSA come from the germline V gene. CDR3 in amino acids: CASSHLTGGINQPQHF. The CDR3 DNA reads TGTGCCAGCAGCCATTTGACAGGGGGAATCAATCAGCCCCAGCATTTT.

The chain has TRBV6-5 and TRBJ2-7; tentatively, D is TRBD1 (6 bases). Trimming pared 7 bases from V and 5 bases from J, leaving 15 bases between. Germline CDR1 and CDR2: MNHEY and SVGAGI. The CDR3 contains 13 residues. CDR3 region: CASTRVGQNEQYF. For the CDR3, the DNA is TGTGCCAGCACCCGGGTGGGACAAAACGAGCAGTACTTC.

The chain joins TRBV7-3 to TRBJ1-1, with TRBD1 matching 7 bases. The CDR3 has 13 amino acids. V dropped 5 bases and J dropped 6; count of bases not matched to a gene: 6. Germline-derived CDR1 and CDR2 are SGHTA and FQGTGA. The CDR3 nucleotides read TGTGCCAGCAGCCGCGGGGACAGAGCTGAAGCTTTCTTT. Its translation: CASSRGDRAEAFF.